This passage covers 20 T cell receptor beta chains from one sample sequenced in a study of control samples from healthy donors and cancer patients. Generated by immunoSEQ multiplex PCR, the TCRdb table keeps only in-frame clones and is missing some. The table includes fewer than 90,000 clones, nearly 85% detected once. Input material: blood. The source is a man between 50 and 59 years old in good health.

The chain couples TRBV4-2 to TRBJ2-7; 11 nucleotides line up with TRBD2. The CDR3 has 16 residues. Germline loops: CDR1 LGHNA, CDR2 YNFKEQ. Germline trimming cut 0 bases from V and 0 bases from J; bases unmatched to any gene: 1. CDR3 protein: CASSQDGLAGSYEQYF. Written as DNA, the CDR3 is TGTGCCAGCAGCCAAGATGGACTAGCGGGCTCCTACGAGCAGTACTTC.

V is TRBV5-5 and J is TRBJ1-2, with D maybe TRBD1 (5 bases). Germline V gives CDR1 SGHKS, CDR2 YYEKEE (reference sequence). CDR3 size: 15 residues. The V gene lost 3 bases and the J gene lost 2 bases, with 14 bases spanning the gap. The DNA for the CDR3 is TGTGCCAGCAGCTGGAACAGGCAGGGAAACTATGGCTACACCTTC. Protein sequence: CASSWNRQGNYGYTF.

The chain uses TRBV9 and TRBJ2-4; D uncertain. The CDR3 is 15 amino acids. Germline CDR1 SGDLS, CDR2 YYNGEE. Trimming removed 0 bases from V and 2 bases from J, with 9 bases in between. The CDR3 reads CASSVDGVPKNIQYF. CDR3 sequence (DNA): TGTGCCAGCAGCGTAGATGGGGTACCCAAAAACATTCAGTACTTC.

CDR3 bases: TGTGCCAGCAGTTTAACTTTGCGGGCAAGTAGCTCCTATAATTCACCCCTCCACTTT. It translates to CASSLTLRASSSYNSPLHF. The chain couples TRBV27 to TRBJ1-6; D is unresolved. The CDR3 runs 19 residues. Germline assignment: CDR1 MNHEY and CDR2 SMNVEV (reference sequence). Between the trimmed V and J ends, which lost 2 bases and 0 bases, there was a span of 17 bases.

This chain connects TRBV30 to TRBJ1-2; a weak D match, TRBD1 (5 bases). Germline CDR1 reads GTSNPN; CDR2 reads SVGIG (reference sequence). Deletions cut 5 bases from V and 4 bases from J, with 11 bases between. The CDR3 sequence is 12 residues long. CDR3 sequence reads: CAWVGGGYGYTF. DNA for the CDR3: TGTGCCTGGGTTGGCGGGGGCTATGGCTACACCTTC.

The CDR3 loop is CASSLPGSGELFF. CDR3 nucleotides: TGTGCCAGCAGTCTTCCAGGGTCCGGGGAGCTGTTTTTT. The chain carries TRBV28 and TRBJ2-2; tentatively, D is TRBD1 (5 bases). Germline CDR1 and CDR2: MDHEN and SYDVKM. V gave up 5 bases and J gave up 6 bases, with 10 bases separating them. This CDR3 spans 13 amino acids.

This clone was counted a single time. The CDR3 loop is CASSFQGPTEAFF. As DNA, the CDR3 is TGTGCCAGCAGCTTTCAGGGCCCCACTGAAGCTTTCTTT. The chain combines TRBV7-2 with TRBJ1-1, with D tentatively TRBD1 (5 bases). There are 13 residues in the CDR3. Trimming pared 3 bases from V and 4 bases from J, leaving 9 bases between. Germline-derived CDR1 and CDR2 are SGHTA and FQGNSA.

V is TRBV14 and J is TRBJ1-1, with a tentative D call TRBD1 (6 bases). This CDR3 spans 16 amino acids. Looked up from germline, CDR1 is SGHDN and CDR2 is FVKESK. Trimming shortened V by 3 bases and J by 3 bases, and 17 bases separated the two germline ends. CDR3: CASSQDTGFEDTEAFF. The CDR3 DNA follows: TGTGCCAGCAGCCAGGATACAGGGTTCGAGGACACTGAAGCTTTCTTT.

The V and J genes are TRBV27 and TRBJ1-4, with D possibly TRBD1 on 5 matching bases. V gave up 6 bases and J gave up 8 bases, with 16 bases separating them. Per germline, CDR1 MNHEY and CDR2 SMNVEV (reference sequence). The CDR3 runs to 14 residues. As DNA, the CDR3 is TGTGCCAGCAGGGGAGGGGCGCTTGACGAAAAACTGTTTTTT. Amino acids: CASRGGALDEKLFF.

This clone came up once. In nucleotides, the CDR3 is TGTGCCAGCAGCCGGACTAGCAGTCCGGGGGATACGCAGTATTTT. This codes for CASSRTSSPGDTQYF. V usage is TRBV7-3 and J usage is TRBJ2-3; 8 nucleotides agree with TRBD2. Trimming at V came to 5 bases and at J to 6 bases, leaving 10 bases not matched to a gene. Germline V gene data show CDR1 as SGHTA and CDR2 as FQGTGA. The CDR3 is 15 residues long. Based on the CDR3 plus reference TRBV7-3 and TRBJ2-3, the full variable domain is GAGVSQTPSNKVTEKGKYVELRCDPISGHTALYWYRQSLGQGPEFLIYFQGTGAADDSGLPNDRFFAVRPEGSVSTLKIQRTERGDSAVYLCASSRTSSPGDTQYFGPGTRLTVL.

A single count supports this clone. The chain recombines TRBV25-1 with TRBJ2-7; 10 positions agree with TRBD1. From germline, CDR1 is MGHDK and CDR2 SYGVNS. The CDR3 runs 16 residues. With 1 base clipped from V and 5 bases from J, the junction kept 8 bases outside the gene matches. CDR3 in DNA: TGTGCCAGCAGTGAATCCGGGACAGGGGTTTTGGACGAGCAGTACTTC. Translating it yields CASSESGTGVLDEQYF.

V is TRBV30 and J is TRBJ1-4; D is unclear. The CDR3 sequence is 10 residues long. Germline loops: CDR1 GTSNPN, CDR2 SVGIG (reference sequence). Trimming stripped 4 bases from V and 8 bases from J, with 5 bases between. CDR3 nucleotide sequence: TGTGCCTGGATGAGGGAAAAACTGTTTTTT. Its translation: CAWMREKLFF.

In nucleotides, the CDR3 is TGTGCCAGCAGCCCGGACAGCGGAAACACCATATATTTT. The encoded protein is CASSPDSGNTIYF. The chain recombines TRBV9 with TRBJ1-3; possibly TRBD1 for D (6 bases). This CDR3 has 13 residues. Germline CDR1 and CDR2: SGDLS and YYNGEE. V was trimmed by 4 bases and J by 4 bases, leaving 9 bases between them. Supplemented by reference TRBV9 and TRBJ1-3, the full variable domain reads DSGVTQTPKHLITATGQRVTLRCSPRSGDLSVYWYQQSLDQGLQFLIQYYNGEERAKGNILERFSAQQFPDLHSELNLSSLELGDSALYFCASSPDSGNTIYFGEGSWLTVV.

The chain links TRBV5-1 to TRBJ2-7; a weak D match, TRBD1 (5 bases). V dropped 1 base and J dropped 2 bases, with 7 bases sitting between them. This CDR3 has 13 amino acids. Germline-derived CDR1 and CDR2 are SGHRS and YFSETQ. The CDR3 coding sequence is TGCGCCAGCAGCTTGACAGGACCCTACGAGCAGTACTTC. Protein: CASSLTGPYEQYF.

This clone appeared a few times. The chain recombines TRBV5-1 with TRBJ1-1, with 7 bases identical to TRBD1. Germline V gives CDR1 SGHRS, CDR2 YFSETQ. J lost 2 bases, V lost 4 bases, and 5 bases had no gene match. CDR3 size: 14 residues. CDR3 DNA sequence: TGCGCCAGCAGCATTGGGACAGCCAACACTGAAGCTTTCTTT. Amino acid sequence: CASSIGTANTEAFF.

The chain joins TRBV6-2 or TRBV6-3 to TRBJ2-7; 7 bases match TRBD2. The CDR3 is 16 residues long. Germline CDR1 is MNHEY and CDR2 is SVGEGT. V shed 6 bases, J shed 0 bases, and the junction held 11 bases outside the gene matches. CDR3 protein: CASSISGQKSSYEQYF. DNA for the CDR3: TGTGCCAGCAGCATTAGCGGGCAAAAGAGCTCCTACGAGCAGTACTTC.

To note about this clone: The junction differs from germline at one of its ends, possibly a read error. The V gene is TRBV7-7, the J gene TRBJ2-5, with D unresolved. The CDR3 runs to 17 residues. Germline V lookup: CDR1 SSHAT, CDR2 FNYEAQ (reference sequence). CDR3: CASSQSPRGTNEETQYF. The CDR3 region has the DNA TGTGCTAGCAGCCAGTCCCCACGTGGCACAAACGAAGAGACCCAGTACTTC. Complete variable domain (other parts from reference TRBV7-7 and TRBJ2-5): GAGVSQSPRYKVTKRGQDVTLRCDPISSHATLYWYQQALGQGPEFLTYFNYEAQPDKSGLPSDRFSAERPEGSISTLTIQRTEQRDSAMYRCASSQSPRGTNEETQYFGPGTRLLVL.

This chain links TRBV2 with TRBJ1-2; TRBD1 agrees at 7 bases. CDR3 size: 12 residues. V gave up 8 bases and J gave up 4 bases; unmatched junction bases: 4. The V gene's germline CDR1 is SNHLY and CDR2 FYNNEI. CDR3 protein: CASLRTGYGYTF. The CDR3 DNA reads TGTGCCAGCCTAAGGACAGGCTATGGCTACACCTTC.

The chain carries TRBV28 and TRBJ1-1, with D maybe TRBD1 (5 bases). The CDR3 extends over 15 amino acids. V was clipped by 8 bases and J by 5 bases, with 21 bases between them. Germline-derived CDR1 and CDR2 are MDHEN and SYDVKM. The CDR3 DNA follows: TGTGCCAGCTGTCCCCTCCCTAGGGGAACAACTGAAGCTTTCTTT. Translation gives CASCPLPRGTTEAFF.

The V and J genes are TRBV5-6 and TRBJ2-1; a possible D gene is TRBD1 (5 bases). Trimming stripped 1 base from V and 5 bases from J, with 19 bases between. This CDR3 region has 17 residues. Germline CDR1 is SGHDT and CDR2 is YYEEEE. The CDR3 protein is CASSLYLTTGTHNEQFF. In nucleotides, the CDR3 is TGTGCCAGCAGCTTGTACCTTACCACAGGAACCCACAATGAGCAGTTCTTC.